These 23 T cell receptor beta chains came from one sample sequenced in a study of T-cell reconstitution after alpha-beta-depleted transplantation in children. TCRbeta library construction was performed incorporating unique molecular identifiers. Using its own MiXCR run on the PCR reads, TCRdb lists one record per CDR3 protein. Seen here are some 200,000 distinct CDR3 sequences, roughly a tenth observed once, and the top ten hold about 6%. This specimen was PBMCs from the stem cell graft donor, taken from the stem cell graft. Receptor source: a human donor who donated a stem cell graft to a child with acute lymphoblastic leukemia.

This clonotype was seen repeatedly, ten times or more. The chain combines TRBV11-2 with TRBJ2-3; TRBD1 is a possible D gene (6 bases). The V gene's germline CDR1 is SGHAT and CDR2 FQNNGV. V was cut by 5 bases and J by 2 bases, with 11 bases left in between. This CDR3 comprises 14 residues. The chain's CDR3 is CASSPGQITDTQYF. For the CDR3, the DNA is TGTGCCAGCAGCCCAGGACAGATCACAGATACGCAGTATTTT.

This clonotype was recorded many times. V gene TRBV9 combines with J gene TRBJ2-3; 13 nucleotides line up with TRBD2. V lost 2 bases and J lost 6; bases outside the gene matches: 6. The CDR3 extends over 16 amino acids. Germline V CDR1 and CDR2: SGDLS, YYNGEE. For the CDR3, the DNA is TGTGCCAGCAGCGTGGGACTAGCGGGGAACTTGGATACGCAGTATTTT. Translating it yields CASSVGLAGNLDTQYF.

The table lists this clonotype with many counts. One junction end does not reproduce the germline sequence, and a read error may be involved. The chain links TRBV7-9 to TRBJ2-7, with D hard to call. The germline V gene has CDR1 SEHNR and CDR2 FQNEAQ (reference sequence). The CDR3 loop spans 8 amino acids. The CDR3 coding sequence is TGTGCCAGCAGCTTACCCATGTTC. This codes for CASSLPMF.

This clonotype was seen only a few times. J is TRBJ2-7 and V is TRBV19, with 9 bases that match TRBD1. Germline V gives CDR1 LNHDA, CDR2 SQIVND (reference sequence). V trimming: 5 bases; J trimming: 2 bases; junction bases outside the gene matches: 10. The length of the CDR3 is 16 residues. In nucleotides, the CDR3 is TGTGCCAGTAGTGTCTTTCCGGGACAGGGTACCTACGAGCAGTACTTC. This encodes CASSVFPGQGTYEQYF. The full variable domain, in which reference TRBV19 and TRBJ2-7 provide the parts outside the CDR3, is DGGITQSPKYLFRKEGQNVTLSCEQNLNHDAMYWYRQDPGQGLRLIYYSQIVNDFQKGDIAEGYSVSREKKESFPLTVTSAQKNPTAFYLCASSVFPGQGTYEQYFGPGTRLTVT.

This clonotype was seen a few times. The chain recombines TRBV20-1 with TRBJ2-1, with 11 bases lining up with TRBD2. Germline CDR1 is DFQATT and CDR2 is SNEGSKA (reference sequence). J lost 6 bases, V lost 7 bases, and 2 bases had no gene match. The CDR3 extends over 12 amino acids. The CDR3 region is CSDSGGANEQFF. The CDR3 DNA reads TGCAGTGATAGCGGGGGGGCCAATGAGCAGTTCTTC.

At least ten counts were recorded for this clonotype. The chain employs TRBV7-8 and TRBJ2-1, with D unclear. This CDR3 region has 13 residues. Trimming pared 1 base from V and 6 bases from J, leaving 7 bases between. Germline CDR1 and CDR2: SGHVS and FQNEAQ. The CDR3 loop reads CASSLGPGNEQFF. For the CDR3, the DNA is TGTGCCAGCAGCTTAGGGCCAGGCAATGAGCAGTTCTTC. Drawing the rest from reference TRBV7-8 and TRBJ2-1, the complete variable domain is GAGVSQSPRYKVAKRGQDVALRCDPISGHVSLFWYQQALGQGPEFLTYFQNEAQLDKSGLPSDRFFAERPEGSVSTLKIQRTQQEDSAVYLCASSLGPGNEQFFGPGTRLTVL.

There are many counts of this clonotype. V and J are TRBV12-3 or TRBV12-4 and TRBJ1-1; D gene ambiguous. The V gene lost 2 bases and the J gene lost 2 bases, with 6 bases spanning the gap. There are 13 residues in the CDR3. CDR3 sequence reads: CASSLWSNTEAFF. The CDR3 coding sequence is TGTGCCAGCAGTTTATGGAGCAACACTGAAGCTTTCTTT.

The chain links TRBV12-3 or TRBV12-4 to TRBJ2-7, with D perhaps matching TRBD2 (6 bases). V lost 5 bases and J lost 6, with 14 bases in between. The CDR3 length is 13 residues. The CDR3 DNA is TGTGCCAGCAGTCCCCGGGACTTTGGCGAGCAGTACTTC. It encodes CASSPRDFGEQYF.

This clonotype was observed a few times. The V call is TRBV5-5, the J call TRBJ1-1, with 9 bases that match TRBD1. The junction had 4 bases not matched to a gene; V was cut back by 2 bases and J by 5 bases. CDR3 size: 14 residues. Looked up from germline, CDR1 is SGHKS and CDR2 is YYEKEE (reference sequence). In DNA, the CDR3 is TGTGCCAGCAGCTTAACAGGGGGCTATACTGAAGCTTTCTTT. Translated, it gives CASSLTGGYTEAFF.

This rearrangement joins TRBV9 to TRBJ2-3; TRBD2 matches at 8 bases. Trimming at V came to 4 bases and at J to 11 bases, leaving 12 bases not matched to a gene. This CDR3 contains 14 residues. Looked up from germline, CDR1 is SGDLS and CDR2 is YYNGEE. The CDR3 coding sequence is TGTGCCAGCAGCCCAGGAGGACTAGCCTATCTGCAGTATTTT. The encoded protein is CASSPGGLAYLQYF.

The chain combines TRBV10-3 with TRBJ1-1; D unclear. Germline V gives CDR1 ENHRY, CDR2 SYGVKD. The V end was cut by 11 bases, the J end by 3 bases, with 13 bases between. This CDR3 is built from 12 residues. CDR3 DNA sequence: TGTGCCGTTAGATTCGGGGACACTGAAGCTTTCTTT. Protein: CAVRFGDTEAFF.

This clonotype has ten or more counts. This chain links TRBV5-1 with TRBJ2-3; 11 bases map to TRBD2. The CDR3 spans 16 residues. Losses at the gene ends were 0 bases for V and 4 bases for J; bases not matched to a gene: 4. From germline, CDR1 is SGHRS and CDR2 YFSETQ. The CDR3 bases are TGCGCCAGCAGCTTGGTAGCGGGGGGGCCGGCAGATACGCAGTATTTT. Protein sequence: CASSLVAGGPADTQYF. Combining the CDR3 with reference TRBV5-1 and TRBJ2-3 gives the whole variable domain KAGVTQTPRYLIKTRGQQVTLSCSPISGHRSVSWYQQTPGQGLQFLFEYFSETQRNKGNFPGRFSGRQFSNSRSEMNVSTLELGDSALYLCASSLVAGGPADTQYFGPGTRLTVL.

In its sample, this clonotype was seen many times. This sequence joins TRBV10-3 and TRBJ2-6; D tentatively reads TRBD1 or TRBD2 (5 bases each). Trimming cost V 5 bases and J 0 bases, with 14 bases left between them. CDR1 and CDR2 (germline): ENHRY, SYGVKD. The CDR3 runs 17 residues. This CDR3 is CAISRWDRNSGANVLTF. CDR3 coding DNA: TGTGCCATCAGTCGATGGGACCGAAACTCTGGGGCCAACGTCCTGACTTTC.

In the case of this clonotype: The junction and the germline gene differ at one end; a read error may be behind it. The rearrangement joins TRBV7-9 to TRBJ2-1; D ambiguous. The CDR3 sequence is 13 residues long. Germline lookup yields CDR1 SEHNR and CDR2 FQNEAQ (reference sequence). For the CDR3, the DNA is TGTGCCAGCAGCTTAGTTCTCTTAGGCGAGCGGTTCTTC. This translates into CASSLVLLGERFF.

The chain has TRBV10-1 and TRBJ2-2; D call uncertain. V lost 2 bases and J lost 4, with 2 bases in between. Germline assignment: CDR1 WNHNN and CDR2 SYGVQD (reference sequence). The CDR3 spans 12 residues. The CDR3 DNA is TGCGCCAGCAGTGAGCCCACCGGGGAGCTGTTTTTT. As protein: CASSEPTGELFF.

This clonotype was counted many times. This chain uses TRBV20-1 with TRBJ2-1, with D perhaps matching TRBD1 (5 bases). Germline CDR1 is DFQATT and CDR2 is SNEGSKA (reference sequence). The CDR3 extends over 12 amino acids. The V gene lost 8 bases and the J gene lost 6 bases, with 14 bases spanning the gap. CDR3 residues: CSLLRQTNEQFF. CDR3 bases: TGCAGTCTACTTCGACAGACCAATGAGCAGTTCTTC.

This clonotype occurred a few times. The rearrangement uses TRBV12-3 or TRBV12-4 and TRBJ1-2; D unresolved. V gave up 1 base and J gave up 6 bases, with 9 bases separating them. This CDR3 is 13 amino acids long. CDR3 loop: CASSLGPSHGYTF. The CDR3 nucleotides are TGTGCCAGCAGTTTAGGCCCGTCCCATGGCTACACCTTC.

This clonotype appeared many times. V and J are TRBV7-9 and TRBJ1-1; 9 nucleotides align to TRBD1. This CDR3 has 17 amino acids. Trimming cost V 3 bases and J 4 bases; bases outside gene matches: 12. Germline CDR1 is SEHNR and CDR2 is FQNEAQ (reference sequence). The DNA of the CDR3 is TGTGCCAGCAGCTTTGGCACAGGGGGCCTAGGGGGCACTGAAGCTTTCTTT. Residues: CASSFGTGGLGGTEAFF.

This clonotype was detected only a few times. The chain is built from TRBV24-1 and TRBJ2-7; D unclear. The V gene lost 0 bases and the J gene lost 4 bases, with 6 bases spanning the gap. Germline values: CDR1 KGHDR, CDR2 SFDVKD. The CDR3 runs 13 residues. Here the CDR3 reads CATSDLKDYEQYF. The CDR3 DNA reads TGTGCCACCAGTGATTTGAAGGATTACGAGCAGTACTTC.

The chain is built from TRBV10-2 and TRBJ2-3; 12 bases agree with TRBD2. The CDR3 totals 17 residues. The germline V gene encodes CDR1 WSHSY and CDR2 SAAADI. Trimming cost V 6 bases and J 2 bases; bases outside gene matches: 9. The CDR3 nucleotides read TGCGCCAGCAGCCCGGGTCTAGCGGGGGGGAACACAGATACGCAGTATTTT. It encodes CASSPGLAGGNTDTQYF.

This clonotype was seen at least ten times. The CDR3 bases are TGTGCCAGCAGCTTGGGCTGGACAGGGGGCTCGGTTTACACTGAAGCTTTCTTT. It encodes CASSLGWTGGSVYTEAFF. J is TRBJ1-1 and V is TRBV5-6; 11 bases align to TRBD1. Germline CDR1 SGHDT, CDR2 YYEEEE. The V gene end was trimmed by 0 bases and the J gene end by 3 bases; junction bases not matched to a gene: 10. The CDR3 spans 18 residues.

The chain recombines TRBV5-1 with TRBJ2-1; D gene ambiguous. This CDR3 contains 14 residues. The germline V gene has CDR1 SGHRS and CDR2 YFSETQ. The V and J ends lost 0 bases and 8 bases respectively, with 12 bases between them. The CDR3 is CASSLGQAGDEQFF. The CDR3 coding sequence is TGCGCCAGCAGCTTGGGTCAGGCAGGTGATGAGCAGTTCTTC.

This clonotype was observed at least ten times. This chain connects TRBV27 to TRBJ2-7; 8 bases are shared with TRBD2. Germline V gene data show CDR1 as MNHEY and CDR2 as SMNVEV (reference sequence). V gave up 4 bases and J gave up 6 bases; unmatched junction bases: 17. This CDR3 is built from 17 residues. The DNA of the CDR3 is TGTGCCAGCAGTTCGGCCGGGACTAGGGTCCTATCGGGCGAGCAGTACTTC. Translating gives CASSSAGTRVLSGEQYF.